This TCR beta chain appears in the sequencing data of a study of tumor-infiltrating lymphocytes in oesophageal squamous cell carcinoma. This CDR3 is built from 16 residues. Germline V gives CDR1 MNHNY, CDR2 SVGAGI (reference sequence). V trimming: 5 bases; J trimming: 5 bases; junction bases outside the gene matches: 9. TCRdb processed the PCR reads anew with MiXCR; each CDR3 protein has one entry. The table includes roughly 20,000 distinct CDR3 sequences, around two fifths detected once. This receptor was obtained from a female donor with esophageal squamous cell carcinoma. Input material: normal esophageal tissue next to the tumor. J is TRBJ2-1 and V is TRBV6-6, with 10 bases identical to TRBD2. CDR3 DNA: TGTGCCAGCAGTCAACAAGCGGGAGGGAGGGACAATGAGCAGTTCTTC. Its protein product is CASSQQAGGRDNEQFF.